This T cell receptor (beta chain) was identified during a study of T cells expressing NK-cell markers (dated by TCRdb to about 2020). Study-level background: TCR beta-chain repertoires were profiled in sorted CD3+CD56+NKG2C+, CD3+CD56+NKG2C- and CD3+CD56-NKG2C+ T-cell subsets from seven or eight donors. The study sequenced eight donors, all healthy volunteers chosen at random: three men and five women. Among the eight sequenced donors, seven were HCMV-seropositive and one was HCMV-seronegative. Libraries were sequenced as 2 x 150 bp reads on Illumina HiSeq 2000/2500, MiSeq or NextSeq.

The CDR3, from cysteine to phenylalanine, totals 14 residues. DNA is not on record. CDR1 and CDR2 (SGHRS, YFSETQ) derive from the germline V gene. What the authors observed across the whole study: In more than five donors, the dominant CD3+CD56+NKG2C+ clonotypes ranked among the top 10 CD8+ clonotypes, making up roughly 1.0-8% of CD8+ T cells. Those dominant clonotypes were again the most abundant among CD3+CD56-NKG2C+ cells in a few donors, at 28.3-60.1%. It remained unclear whether the expanded NKG2C-expressing T cell clones were specific for HCMV antigens.

To determine HCMV serostatus, a commercial ELISA kit was used to detect HCMV-specific IgG in serum. Peripheral blood mononuclear cells were isolated from blood by Ficoll density gradient centrifugation. This sample was sequenced with an Illumina HiSeq 2000. TCR beta cDNA libraries were made by 5'RACE template switching that added a universal primer site and unique molecular identifiers. cDNA synthesis was primed from the TCR beta constant segment and was followed by two successive PCR amplification steps. For the original study's pipeline: MIGEC handled demultiplexing of the reads and grouping by UMI, while MiTCR was used to assemble and quantify clonotypes. To exclude erroneous sequences, any TCR cDNA sequence not supported by at least two reads was discarded. The tcR package was used for downstream repertoire analysis, with clonotypes matched between fractions based on CDR3 nucleotide sequence plus V segment. VDJmatch was used to annotate antigen specificity against VDJdb, with one amino acid substitution allowed in CDR3. After reprocessing by TCRdb, each CDR3 protein sequence is one entry, and no DNA is given. None of the V and J calls come from the authors' own analysis; TCRdb made them. The table held for this sample gives some 460,000 distinct CDR3 sequences. The ten largest make up around 1.4% of the sample.

Note on this clonotype: The antigen it binds to is not known.

Sequenced sample: blood T cells: a sorted CD56 or NKG2C T cell subset, CD4+ or CD8+ T cells, or bulk PBMC T cells (not recorded which). The V and J segments used are TRBV5-1 and TRBJ2-1; the D gene TCRdb calls, TRBD2, cannot be checked with no DNA. The sequence was collected from a woman in her 50s in good health. Donor details come from another sample of the same person, matched by shared clones. CDR3 protein: CASSLLREGYEQFF.